This T cell receptor (beta chain) was profiled in a study of T cell changes during pregnancy in multiple sclerosis. This clone appeared once. The repertoire was sequenced with immunoSEQ multiplex PCR; TCRdb's copy has only in-frame clones and lacks some. The data show over 10,000 clones, over 90% seen once. V shed 7 bases and J 7 bases; nucleotides not matched to a gene: 12. There are 14 residues in the CDR3. Germline V gene lookup returns CDR1 LNHDA and CDR2 SQIVND (reference sequence). The sequenced sample was CD4+ T cells from peripheral blood mononuclear cells, obtained before pregnancy. V and J are TRBV19 and TRBJ1-2; 7 nucleotides agree with TRBD1. The source of this sequence is a female donor with multiple sclerosis, enrolled in a pregnancy study. Here the CDR3 DNA reads TGTGCCAGTACTTCCCTCGAGGGGGCGCGTGGCTACACCTTC. Its protein product is CASTSLEGARGYTF.